These 26 T cell receptor beta chains were all obtained from the same sample, sequenced in a study of response to subunit inactivated influenza vaccine (dated by TCRdb to 2016 to 2019). The library was produced with RT-PCR. This sample was sequenced with an Illumina HiSeq 2500. TCRdb redid the processing of the public reads, applying fastp at Q25 and MiXCR, and retained in-frame beta chains. Every CDR3 protein is listed once, alongside the most common genes and DNA of its rows. The sample includes about 780,000 distinct CDR3 sequences, with around 18% observed a single time. Of the sample, approximately 11% is held by the ten largest clones. This specimen was PBMCs from blood, taken roughly 5 days after vaccination. These receptors came from a man aged 45-60 years who received an inactivated influenza vaccine. Donor details come from another sample of the same person, matched by shared clones.

CDR3: CASRSGERAEAFF. CDR3 nucleotide sequence: TGTGCCAGCAGATCAGGGGAGAGAGCTGAAGCTTTCTTT. The J gene is TRBJ1-1, the V gene TRBV27; possible D gene TRBD1, 6 bases. The CDR3 spans 13 residues. The germline V gene encodes CDR1 MNHEY and CDR2 SMNVEV (reference sequence). The V end was cut by 6 bases, the J end by 6 bases, with 14 bases between.

This clonotype came up a few times. The CDR3 sequence: CSARRQSLSYEQYF. The CDR3 bases are TGCAGTGCTAGAAGGCAGAGCCTCTCCTACGAGCAGTACTTC. The J gene is TRBJ2-7, the V gene TRBV20-1; no firm D call. V gave up 2 bases and J gave up 0 bases, with 11 bases separating them. Germline CDR1 and CDR2: DFQATT and SNEGSKA (reference sequence). The length of the CDR3 is 14 residues.

This clonotype was found once. The rearrangement links TRBV6-2 or TRBV6-3 to TRBJ2-5, with 7 nucleotides matching TRBD2. The CDR3 length is 17 residues. The V segment lost 1 base and the J segment 1 base; nucleotides outside the gene matches: 9. CDR1 and CDR2 from the germline V gene are MNHEY and SVGEGT. The CDR3 nucleotides are TGTGCCAGCAGTTACTTCCGTCTAGCGGTGTGCCAAGAGACCCAGTACTTC. Protein sequence: CASSYFRLAVCQETQYF.

There are a few counts of this clonotype. The V and J genes are TRBV6-1 and TRBJ2-1; 10 bases are a match to TRBD2. Looked up from germline, CDR1 is MNHNS and CDR2 is SASEGT. The CDR3 runs 15 residues. The V segment lost 5 bases and the J segment 9 bases; nucleotides outside the gene matches: 10. Here the CDR3 reads CASSPSGGAFVEQFF. CDR3 DNA: TGTGCCAGCAGTCCCAGCGGGGGGGCCTTTGTTGAGCAGTTCTTC.

J is TRBJ1-6 and V is TRBV7-8; a possible D gene is TRBD1 (5 bases). Germline loops: CDR1 SGHVS, CDR2 FQNEAQ. V lost 7 bases and J lost 7, with 20 bases in between. The length of the CDR3 is 16 residues. CDR3 coding DNA: TGTGCCAGCACGGTCGGTTTGGGGCTTGGAAATTCACCCCTCCACTTT. This gives the protein CASTVGLGLGNSPLHF.

The J gene is TRBJ2-2, the V gene TRBV4-3; D uncertain. CDR3 length: 14 residues. CDR1 and CDR2 (germline): LGHNA, YSLEER. Trimming removed 2 bases at V and 6 bases at J, with 10 bases between. The CDR3 DNA reads as TGCGCCAGCAGCCAAACACGGACCTCCGGGGAGCTGTTTTTT. Amino acid sequence: CASSQTRTSGELFF.

Only a few counts were recorded for this clonotype. The J gene is TRBJ2-3, the V gene TRBV6-1; 9 nucleotides align to TRBD1. This CDR3 contains 13 residues. Germline V gene data show CDR1 as MNHNS and CDR2 as SASEGT. With 8 bases clipped from V and 2 bases from J, the junction kept 2 bases outside the gene matches. CDR3 coding DNA: TGTGCCAGCCGGACAGGGGCCACAGATACGCAGTATTTT. This translates into CASRTGATDTQYF.

This chain links TRBV7-2 with TRBJ2-1; the match to TRBD2 covers 9 bases. Germline CDR1 reads SGHTA; CDR2 reads FQGNSA. After removal of 8 bases from V and 4 bases from J, the junction contained 3 bases not matched to a gene. This CDR3 has 13 residues. The CDR3 region is CASGLAGYNEQFF. The DNA of the CDR3 is TGTGCCAGCGGCCTAGCGGGATACAATGAGCAGTTCTTC.

The rearrangement uses TRBV12-3 or TRBV12-4 and TRBJ1-1, with D unclear. Trimming stripped 2 bases from V and 0 bases from J, with 16 bases between. This CDR3 is 17 amino acids long. The CDR3 protein is CASSLIYLGSLNTEAFF. The CDR3, as DNA: TGTGCCAGCAGTTTAATCTATCTGGGCTCATTGAACACTGAAGCTTTCTTT.

The rearrangement joins TRBV20-1 to TRBJ2-7; a weak D match, TRBD2 (5 bases). This CDR3 region has 14 residues. Looked up from germline, CDR1 is DFQATT and CDR2 is SNEGSKA (reference sequence). V shed 4 bases and J shed 0 bases, with 13 bases lying between them. CDR3 region: CSATWRARSYEQYF. The CDR3, as DNA: TGCAGTGCTACCTGGCGGGCCCGCTCCTACGAGCAGTACTTC.

The CDR3 region is CSASLAGVQETQYF. Here the CDR3 DNA reads TGCAGTGCTAGCCTAGCGGGGGTCCAAGAGACCCAGTACTTC. The chain carries TRBV20-1 and TRBJ2-5; TRBD2 matches at 10 bases. The CDR3 consists of 14 residues. The germline V gene has CDR1 DFQATT and CDR2 SNEGSKA (reference sequence). The V gene end was trimmed by 3 bases and the J gene end by 1 base; junction bases not matched to a gene: 2.

The chain joins TRBV4-3 to TRBJ1-2, with 9 nucleotides matching TRBD1. With V trimmed by 0 bases and J by 4 bases, 6 bases remained unmatched. CDR1 is LGHNA and CDR2 is YSLEER in the germline V gene. The CDR3 is 16 residues long. The CDR3 reads CASSQEWGQGGYGYTF. The CDR3 DNA is TGCGCCAGCAGCCAAGAGTGGGGACAGGGAGGCTATGGCTACACCTTC.

The chain couples TRBV5-1 to TRBJ2-1; D not resolved. CDR1 and CDR2 (germline): SGHRS, YFSETQ. The V and J ends lost 0 bases and 2 bases respectively, with 6 bases between them. This CDR3 has 14 residues. For the CDR3, the DNA is TGCGCCAGCAGCTTGGAAGTCCCCTACAATGAGCAGTTCTTC. It specifies CASSLEVPYNEQFF.

The sample holds a few counts of this clonotype. This sequence joins TRBV29-1 and TRBJ2-1; TRBD2 matches 13 bases. This CDR3 has 14 amino acids. Trimming took 5 bases from V and 7 from J; bases not matched to a gene: 5. Looked up from germline, CDR1 is SQVTM and CDR2 is ANQGSEA. In DNA form, the CDR3 reads TGCAGCGTTAGGACTAGCGGGAGATATAATGAGCAGTTCTTC. Translating it yields CSVRTSGRYNEQFF.

This clonotype was seen repeatedly, ten times or more. The chain couples TRBV5-1 to TRBJ2-1, with no clear D. The CDR3 has 13 residues. The V gene's germline CDR1 is SGHRS and CDR2 YFSETQ. V lost 1 base to trimming and J lost 4 bases, with 6 bases between them. CDR3 amino acids: CASSLSQYNEQFF. In DNA form, the CDR3 reads TGCGCCAGCAGCTTGTCACAGTACAATGAGCAGTTCTTC.

This clonotype appeared many times. This rearrangement joins TRBV5-1 to TRBJ2-1; 9 bases are a match to TRBD1. This CDR3 is 15 amino acids long. The V segment lost 4 bases and the J segment 8 bases; nucleotides outside the gene matches: 10. Germline CDR1 SGHRS, CDR2 YFSETQ. CDR3 loop: CASSRRDRVNDEQFF. The CDR3 DNA sequence: TGCGCCAGCAGCCGCCGGGACAGGGTTAACGATGAGCAGTTCTTC.

This clonotype was recorded a few times. The V and J genes are TRBV9 and TRBJ2-1; D might be TRBD1 (5 bases). V dropped 0 bases and J dropped 7 bases, with 5 bases sitting between them. The germline CDR1 and CDR2 sequences are SGDLS and YYNGEE. The CDR3 is 12 amino acids. The CDR3 nucleotides read TGTGCCAGCAGCGTAGCAGGGAATGAGCAGTTCTTC. This sequence encodes CASSVAGNEQFF. The full variable domain, its missing parts supplied by reference TRBV9 and TRBJ2-1, is DSGVTQTPKHLITATGQRVTLRCSPRSGDLSVYWYQQSLDQGLQFLIQYYNGEERAKGNILERFSAQQFPDLHSELNLSSLELGDSALYFCASSVAGNEQFFGPGTRLTVL.

The rearrangement uses TRBV14 and TRBJ2-1; no clear D. Trimming removed 0 bases at V and 8 bases at J, with 11 bases between. Germline V lookup: CDR1 SGHDN, CDR2 FVKESK. This CDR3 contains 14 residues. The chain's CDR3 is CASSQDNVGYEQFF. The CDR3 nucleotides are TGTGCCAGCAGCCAAGATAATGTGGGGTATGAGCAGTTCTTC.

This clonotype has a count of ten or more. This chain connects TRBV29-1 to TRBJ2-1; 10 positions agree with TRBD2. The CDR3 consists of 13 residues. Germline V gives CDR1 SQVTM, CDR2 ANQGSEA. The junction had 3 bases not matched to a gene; V was cut back by 5 bases and J by 5 bases. The CDR3 nucleotides read TGCAGCGTTCTAGGACTAGCGGACAATGAGCAGTTCTTC. Protein product: CSVLGLADNEQFF.

The genes are TRBV4-3 and TRBJ2-7; D ambiguous. Trimming shortened V by 0 bases and J by 3 bases, and 9 bases separated the two germline ends. CDR3 length: 14 residues. The germline gives CDR1 LGHNA, CDR2 YSLEER. The CDR3 spells CASSQDDIFYEQYF. The DNA for the CDR3 is TGCGCCAGCAGCCAAGACGACATTTTCTACGAGCAGTACTTC.

This clonotype has a handful of counts. The rearrangement uses TRBV6-2 or TRBV6-3 and TRBJ1-2, with D uncertain. V was trimmed by 6 bases and J by 3 bases, leaving 8 bases between them. The CDR3 extends over 12 amino acids. Germline CDR1 reads MNHEY; CDR2 reads SVGEGT. The DNA of the CDR3 is TGTGCCAGCAGCGCGACTGACTATGGCTACACCTTC. It specifies CASSATDYGYTF.

The chain combines TRBV7-9 with TRBJ2-3, with D possibly TRBD2 on 5 matching bases. The CDR3 contains 16 residues. V lost 5 bases and J 5 bases, leaving 20 bases between the germline ends. The germline CDR1 and CDR2 sequences are SEHNR and FQNEAQ (reference sequence). CDR3 region: CASSPRRVGVGDTQYF. The CDR3 DNA is TGTGCCAGCAGCCCCCGACGAGTGGGAGTTGGAGATACGCAGTATTTT.

This clonotype was seen a few times. This chain links TRBV20-1 with TRBJ2-3; D is perhaps TRBD2 (5 bases). The CDR3 is made up of 15 amino acids. The V and J ends lost 1 base and 1 base respectively, with 12 bases between them. Germline values: CDR1 DFQATT, CDR2 SNEGSKA (reference sequence). CDR3 in amino acids: CSARVTGRGTDTQYF. DNA of the CDR3: TGCAGTGCTAGAGTTACGGGGAGAGGCACAGATACGCAGTATTTT.

This clonotype showed up many times. The chain joins TRBV7-2 to TRBJ2-3; TRBD2 matches at 8 bases. The CDR3 spans 16 residues. Germline loops: CDR1 SGHTA, CDR2 FQGNSA. J lost 0 bases, V lost 5 bases, and 7 bases had no gene match. The CDR3 is CASSRLGGGSTDTQYF. For the CDR3, the DNA is TGTGCCAGCAGCCGACTTGGCGGGGGGAGCACAGATACGCAGTATTTT. The entire variable domain, with the rest obtained from reference TRBV7-2 and TRBJ2-3, is as follows: GAGVSQSPSNKVTEKGKDVELRCDPISGHTALYWYRQSLGQGLEFLIYFQGNSAPDKSGLPSDRFSAERTGGSVSTLTIQRTQQEDSAVYLCASSRLGGGSTDTQYFGPGTRLTVL.

Many counts were recorded for this clonotype. The V gene is TRBV5-6, the J gene TRBJ1-5; D is ambiguous. This CDR3 region has 13 residues. The V gene's germline CDR1 is SGHDT and CDR2 YYEEEE. V shed 2 bases and J shed 5 bases, with 8 bases lying between them. Here the CDR3 reads CASSLSADQPQHF. CDR3 nucleotide sequence: TGTGCCAGCAGCTTATCCGCGGATCAGCCCCAGCATTTT. Combining the CDR3 with reference TRBV5-6 and TRBJ1-5 gives the whole variable domain DAGVTQSPTHLIKTRGQQVTLRCSPKSGHDTVSWYQQALGQGPQFIFQYYEEEERQRGNFPDRFSGHQFPNYSSELNVNALLLGDSALYLCASSLSADQPQHFGDGTRLSIL.

The V and J genes are TRBV10-3 and TRBJ1-2; tentatively, D is TRBD1 (5 bases). The CDR3 runs to 16 residues. Germline V gives CDR1 ENHRY, CDR2 SYGVKD. V was shortened by 2 bases and J by 0 bases, with 13 bases between the two germline ends. The CDR3 DNA is TGTGCCATCAGTGAGGCCAGGGACTCAGCTAACTATGGCTACACCTTC. This codes for CAISEARDSANYGYTF.